Listed below are T cell receptor beta chains from one sample, sequenced in a study of identical twins. In TCRdb, the 5' RACE reads were re-called with MiXCR into one record per CDR3 protein. The table includes fewer than 500,000 distinct CDR3 sequences, around an eighth detected once. This same sample was also taken into another study, of yellow fever vaccine responses in identical twins.

Sequenced sample: CD4+ T cells sorted from blood. All receptors come from a woman younger than 30 in good health. CDR3s include the opening cysteine and the closing phenylalanine or tryptophan. D genes are given only for firm matches. Size is omitted from some rows. Given values are once, few, many or a class for expanded clones.

d_gene	abundance	v_gene	j_gene	CDR3nt	CDR3aa
TRBD1	.	TRBV29-1	TRBJ1-1	TGCAGCGTTGGGGACAGGGCCGTCAGGATCATGAACACTGAAGCTTTCTTT	CSVGDRAVRIMNTEAFF
.	.	TRBV11-3	TRBJ2-3	TGTGCCAGCAGCCCCACTCGGGGAACAGATACGCAGTATTTT	CASSPTRGTDTQYF
.	.	TRBV6-1	TRBJ2-7	TGTGCCAGCAGACGGGACATGAGCTCCTACGAGCAGTACTTC	CASRRDMSSYEQYF
TRBD1	.	TRBV12-3/TRBV12-4	TRBJ2-7	TGTGCCAGCAGTTTAATGACAGGGTCTCGGTACGAGCAGTACTTC	CASSLMTGSRYEQYF
.	many	TRBV4-1	TRBJ2-7	TGCGCCAGCAGCCAGGACATCGTCGGGGAGCAGTACTTC	CASSQDIVGEQYF
.	many	TRBV2	TRBJ2-7	TGTGCCAGCATTCGACACTCCTCCTACGAGCAGTACTTC	CASIRHSSYEQYF
.	many	TRBV7-2	TRBJ2-7	TGTGCCAGCAGCTTAGCGGGCGTACAGACCTACGAGCAGTACTTC	CASSLAGVQTYEQYF
TRBD1	.	TRBV7-2	TRBJ1-2	TGTGCCAGCAGCACCGGACAGGGGAACTATGGCTACACCTTC	CASSTGQGNYGYTF
.	few	TRBV3-1	TRBJ2-1	TGTGCCAGCAGCCAAGCCCTTGTCTCCTACAATGAGCAGTTCTTC	CASSQALVSYNEQFF
TRBD2	.	TRBV5-4	TRBJ2-2	TGTGCCAGCACCTATAGCGGGTCGAACACCGGGGAGCTGTTTTTT	CASTYSGSNTGELFF
TRBD2	.	TRBV24-1	TRBJ2-1	TGTGCCACCGGGACTAGCGGGAGGGATGAGCAGTTCTTC	CATGTSGRDEQFF
TRBD1	few	TRBV5-1	TRBJ2-3	TGCGCCAGCAGAGTCGACAGGGGGCGAGATACGCAGTATTTT	CASRVDRGRDTQYF
.	.	TRBV11-2	TRBJ2-3	TGTGCCAGCAGCTCCTCCCAGGGTATGGATACGCAGTATTTT	CASSSSQGMDTQYF
.	.	TRBV5-6	TRBJ2-7	TGTGCCAGCAGCCATATCGTCGGGGCCTCCTACGAGCAGTACTTC	CASSHIVGASYEQYF
TRBD2	.	TRBV20-1	TRBJ2-1	TGCAGTGCTAGAGAAACTAGCGGGTGGGGAAATGAGCAGTTCTTC	CSARETSGWGNEQFF
.	.	TRBV11-2	TRBJ2-5	TGTGCCAGCAGCCCCGGCAGGGAGAGGGCCCCGGAGACCCAGTACTTC	CASSPGRERAPETQYF
.	many	TRBV12-3/TRBV12-4	TRBJ2-3	TGTGCCAGCACTGGGGCCGGACCCACAGATACGCAGTATTTT	CASTGAGPTDTQYF
.	.	TRBV5-1	TRBJ2-7	TGCGCCAGCAGCTTGGCCTACGGTCAGACCTACGAGCAGTACTTC	CASSLAYGQTYEQYF
.	.	TRBV7-9	TRBJ1-2	TGTGCCAGCAGCTTAGGGGAGGGCTATGGCTACACCTTC	CASSLGEGYGYTF
.	few	TRBV2	TRBJ2-1	TGTGCCAGCTCAGAGGACAGATTCAATGAGCAGTTCTTC	CASSEDRFNEQFF
.	.	TRBV19	TRBJ2-7	TGTGCCAGTAGTATAAGTAGTCACTACGAGCAGTACTTC	CASSISSHYEQYF
TRBD1	.	TRBV28	TRBJ1-3	TGTGCCAGCACGGGGACAGACGGTTACACCATATATTTT	CASTGTDGYTIYF
TRBD2	few	TRBV5-4	TRBJ2-7	TGTGCCAGCAGCTTGGCTAGCGGAGGCGGGTACGAGCAGTACTTC	CASSLASGGGYEQYF
.	few	TRBV7-9	TRBJ2-3	TGTGCCAGCAGCCCCCAAACTAGTCCCTCAGATACGCAGTATTTT	CASSPQTSPSDTQYF
.	.	TRBV1	TRBJ2-7	TGCACCAGCCCCCCCTACGAGCAGTACTTC	CTSPPYEQYF
TRBD1	few	TRBV12-3/TRBV12-4	TRBJ1-5	TGTGCCAGCAGCCGGGACAGGGACAATCAGCCCCAGCATTTT	CASSRDRDNQPQHF
.	many	TRBV14	TRBJ2-3	TGTGCCAGCAGCCAAGAAAGAGGCGGCACAGATACGCAGTATTTT	CASSQERGGTDTQYF
TRBD1	.	TRBV20-1	TRBJ2-7	TGCAGTGCATCGACAGGGTATCCCTACGAGCAGTACTTC	CSASTGYPYEQYF
TRBD2	many	TRBV15	TRBJ2-2	TGTGCCACCTCGGCGGGAGGACGGACCGGGGAGCTGTTTTTT	CATSAGGRTGELFF
TRBD1	many	TRBV29-1	TRBJ2-7	TGCAGCGTTGGCGGACAGGGCGGCGAGCAGTACTTC	CSVGGQGGEQYF
.	few	TRBV19	TRBJ2-1	TGTGCCAGTCAGACGGGAGAAATTTCCAATGAGCAGTTCTTC	CASQTGEISNEQFF
.	few	TRBV11-1	TRBJ2-1	TGTGCCAGCAGCTCCGGACAGTCTTGGGGCCGGCAGTTCTTC	CASSSGQSWGRQFF
.	.	TRBV29-1	TRBJ1-1	TGCAGCGTCGAGGCAGGGTCGAACACTGAAGCTTTCTTT	CSVEAGSNTEAFF
.	few	TRBV10-3	TRBJ1-6	TGTGCCATCAGTGACAATAATTCACCCCTCCACTTT	CAISDNNSPLHF
.	.	TRBV5-1	TRBJ2-7	TGCGCCAGCAGCTCCACGGCAACCTACGAGCAGTACTTC	CASSSTATYEQYF
TRBD2	few	TRBV20-1	TRBJ2-1	TGCAGTGCTAGAGATGCTAGCGGGGGGGCGAATGAGCAGTTCTTC	CSARDASGGANEQFF
.	.	TRBV18	TRBJ1-5	TGTGCCAGCTCACGGGGACAACAGTACGGTCAGCCCCAGCATTTT	CASSRGQQYGQPQHF
.	once	TRBV7-2	TRBJ2-7	TGTGCCAGCAGCCCACAGGGATCCGGGGCCTACGAGCAGTACTTC	CASSPQGSGAYEQYF
.	many	TRBV12-3/TRBV12-4	TRBJ2-7	TGTGCCAGCAGTTCGCACGACTACGAGCAGTACTTC	CASSSHDYEQYF
TRBD2	.	TRBV7-7	TRBJ2-1	TGTGCTAGCAGTGAAAACTGGGGCCTAGCGGGAGATGAGCAGTTCTTC	CASSENWGLAGDEQFF
TRBD2	.	TRBV20-1	TRBJ2-1	TGCAGTGCCCTCGGCCGCGGGAGATTGCATGAGCAGTTCTTC	CSALGRGRLHEQFF
TRBD2	.	TRBV6-1	TRBJ2-1	TGTGCCAGCAGCCGCCCCCGGGGCGGGAGGGTCCCCTCCTACAATGAGCAGTTCTTC	CASSRPRGGRVPSYNEQFF
.	.	TRBV4-2	TRBJ2-7	TGTGCCAGCAGCCAAGAACCATTAAGGGGCGAGCAGTACTTC	CASSQEPLRGEQYF